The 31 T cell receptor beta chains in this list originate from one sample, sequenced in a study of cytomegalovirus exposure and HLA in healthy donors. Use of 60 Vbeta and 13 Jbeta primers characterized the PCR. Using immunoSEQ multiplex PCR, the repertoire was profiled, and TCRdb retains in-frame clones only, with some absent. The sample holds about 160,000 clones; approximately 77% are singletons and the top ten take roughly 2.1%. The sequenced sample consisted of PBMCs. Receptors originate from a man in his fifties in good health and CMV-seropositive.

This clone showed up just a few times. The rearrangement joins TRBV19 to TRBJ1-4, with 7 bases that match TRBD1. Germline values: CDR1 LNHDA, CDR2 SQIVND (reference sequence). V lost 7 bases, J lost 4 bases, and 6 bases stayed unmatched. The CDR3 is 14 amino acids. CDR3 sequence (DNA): TGTGCCAGTAAGGAGACAGGGAATAATGAAAAACTGTTTTTT. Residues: CASKETGNNEKLFF.

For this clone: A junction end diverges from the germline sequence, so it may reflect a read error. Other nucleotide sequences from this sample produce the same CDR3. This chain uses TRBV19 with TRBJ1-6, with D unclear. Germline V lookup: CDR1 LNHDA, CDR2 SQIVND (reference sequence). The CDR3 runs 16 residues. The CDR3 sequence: CASSTTPVAPNSPLHF. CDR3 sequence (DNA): TGTGCCAGTAGTACGACACCCGTGGCACCTAATTCCCCCCTCCACTTT.

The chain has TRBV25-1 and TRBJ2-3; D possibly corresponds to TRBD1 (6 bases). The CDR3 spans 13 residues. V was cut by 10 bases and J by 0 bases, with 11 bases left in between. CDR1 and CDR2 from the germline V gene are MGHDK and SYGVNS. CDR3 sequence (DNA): TGTGCCATCGGGACATCTAGCACAGATACGCAGTATTTT. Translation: CAIGTSSTDTQYF.

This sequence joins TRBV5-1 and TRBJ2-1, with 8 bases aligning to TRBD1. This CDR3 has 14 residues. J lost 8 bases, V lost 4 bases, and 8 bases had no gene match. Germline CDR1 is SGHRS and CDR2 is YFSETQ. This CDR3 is CASSRAGQGDEQFF. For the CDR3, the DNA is TGCGCCAGCAGCAGAGCCGGACAGGGCGATGAGCAGTTCTTC.

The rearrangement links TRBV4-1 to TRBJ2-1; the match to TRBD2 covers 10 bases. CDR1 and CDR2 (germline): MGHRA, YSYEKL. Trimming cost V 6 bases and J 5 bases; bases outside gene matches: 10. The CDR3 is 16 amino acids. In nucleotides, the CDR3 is TGCGCCAGCAGTCGAGGCTCTAGCGGGGGTAACAATGAGCAGTTCTTC. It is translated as CASSRGSSGGNNEQFF.

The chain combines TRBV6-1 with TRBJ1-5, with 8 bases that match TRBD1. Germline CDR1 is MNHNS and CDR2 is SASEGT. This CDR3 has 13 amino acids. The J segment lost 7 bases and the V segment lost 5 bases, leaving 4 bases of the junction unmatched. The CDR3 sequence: CASSRTGSQPQHF. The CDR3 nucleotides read TGTGCCAGCAGTCGGACAGGGTCGCAGCCCCAGCATTTT.

In DNA, the CDR3 is TGTGCCAGCAGCCGGACTAGCACAGATACGCAGTATTTT. This encodes CASSRTSTDTQYF. The chain combines TRBV5-4 with TRBJ2-3; a possible D gene is TRBD2 (5 bases). Germline values: CDR1 SGHNT, CDR2 YYREEE (reference sequence). CDR3 size: 13 residues. V shed 4 bases and J shed 0 bases, with 6 bases lying between them.

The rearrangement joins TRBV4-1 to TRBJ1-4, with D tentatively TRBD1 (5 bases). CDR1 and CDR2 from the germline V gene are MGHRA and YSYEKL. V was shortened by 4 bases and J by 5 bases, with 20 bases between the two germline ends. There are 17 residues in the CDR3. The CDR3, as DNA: TGCGCCAGCAGCCGGAGCCCCCTGACAGAAAAAAATGAAAAACTGTTTTTT. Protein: CASSRSPLTEKNEKLFF.

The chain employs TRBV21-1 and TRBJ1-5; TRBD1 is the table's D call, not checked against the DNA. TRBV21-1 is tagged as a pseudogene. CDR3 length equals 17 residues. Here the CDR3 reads CASSKSGAILNNQPQHF. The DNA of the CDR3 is TGTGCCAGCAGCAAATCAGGGGCCATACTAAACAATCAGCCCCAGCATTTT.

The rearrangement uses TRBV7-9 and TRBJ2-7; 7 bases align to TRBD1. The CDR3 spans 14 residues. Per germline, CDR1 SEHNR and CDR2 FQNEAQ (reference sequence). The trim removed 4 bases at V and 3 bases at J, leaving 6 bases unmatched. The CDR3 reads CASSSRDSNYEQYF. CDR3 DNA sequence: TGTGCCAGCAGCTCTAGGGACAGCAACTACGAGCAGTACTTC.

The CDR3 DNA sequence: TGCGCCAGCAGCTGGACGCAAACTAGCGGGGGGGACGAGCAGTACTTC. Its translation is CASSWTQTSGGDEQYF. The gene calls are TRBV5-1 and TRBJ2-7, with 13 bases fitting TRBD2. J lost 5 bases, V lost 3 bases, and 8 bases had no gene match. The CDR3 has 16 amino acids. The germline CDR1 and CDR2 sequences are SGHRS and YFSETQ.

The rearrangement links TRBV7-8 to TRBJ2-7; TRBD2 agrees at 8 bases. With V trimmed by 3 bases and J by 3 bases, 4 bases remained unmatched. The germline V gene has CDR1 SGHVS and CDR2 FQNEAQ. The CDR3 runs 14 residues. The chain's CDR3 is CASSFERGNYEQYF. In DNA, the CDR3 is TGTGCCAGCAGCTTCGAGCGGGGGAACTACGAGCAGTACTTC.

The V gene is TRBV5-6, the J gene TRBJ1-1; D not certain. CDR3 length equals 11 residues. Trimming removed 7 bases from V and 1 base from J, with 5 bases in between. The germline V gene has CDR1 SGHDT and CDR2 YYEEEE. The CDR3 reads CASAGNTEAFF. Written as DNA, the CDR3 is TGTGCCAGCGCAGGGAACACTGAAGCTTTCTTT.

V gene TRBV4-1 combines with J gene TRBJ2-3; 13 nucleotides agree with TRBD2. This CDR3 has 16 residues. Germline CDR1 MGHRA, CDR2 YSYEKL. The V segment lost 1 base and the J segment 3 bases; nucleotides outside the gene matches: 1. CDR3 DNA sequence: TGCGCCAGCAGCCAAGTACTAGCGGGGGGGACAGATACGCAGTATTTT. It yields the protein CASSQVLAGGTDTQYF.

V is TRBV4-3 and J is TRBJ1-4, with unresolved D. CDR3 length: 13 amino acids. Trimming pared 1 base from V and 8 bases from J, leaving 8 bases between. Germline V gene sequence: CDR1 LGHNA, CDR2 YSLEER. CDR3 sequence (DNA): TGCGCCAGCAGCCAAGCTCCTTCCGAAAAACTGTTTTTT. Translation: CASSQAPSEKLFF.

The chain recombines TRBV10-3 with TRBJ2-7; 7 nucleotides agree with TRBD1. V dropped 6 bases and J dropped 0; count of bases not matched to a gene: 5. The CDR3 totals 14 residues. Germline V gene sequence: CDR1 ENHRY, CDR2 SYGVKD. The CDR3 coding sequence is TGTGCCATCAGGGATGGGACAGTCTCCTACGAGCAGTACTTC. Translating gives CAIRDGTVSYEQYF.

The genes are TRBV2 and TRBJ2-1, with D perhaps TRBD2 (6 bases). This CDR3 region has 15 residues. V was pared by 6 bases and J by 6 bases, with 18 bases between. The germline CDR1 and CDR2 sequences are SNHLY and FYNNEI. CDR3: CASRRGSTIRNEQFF. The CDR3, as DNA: TGTGCCAGCAGGCGGGGCTCCACCATCCGCAATGAGCAGTTCTTC. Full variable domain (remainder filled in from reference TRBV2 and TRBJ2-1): EPEVTQTPSHQVTQMGQEVILRCVPISNHLYFYWYRQILGQKVEFLVSFYNNEISEKSEIFDDQFSVERPDGSNFTLKIRSTKLEDSAMYFCASRRGSTIRNEQFFGPGTRLTVL.

In nucleotides, the CDR3 is TGTGCCAGTTCGGGGGGGCCGGTAGAGACCCAGTACTTC. Its translation: CASSGGPVETQYF. The chain has TRBV9 and TRBJ2-5; 8 positions agree with TRBD2. CDR3 length: 13 amino acids. Germline CDR1 reads SGDLS; CDR2 reads YYNGEE. V gave up 8 bases and J gave up 4 bases; unmatched junction bases: 7.

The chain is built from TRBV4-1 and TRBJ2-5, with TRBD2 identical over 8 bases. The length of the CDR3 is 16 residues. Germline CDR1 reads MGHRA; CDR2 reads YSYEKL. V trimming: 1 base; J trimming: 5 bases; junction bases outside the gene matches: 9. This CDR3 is CASSQGRVAGWETQYF. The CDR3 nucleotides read TGCGCCAGCAGCCAAGGTCGGGTAGCGGGGTGGGAGACCCAGTACTTC.

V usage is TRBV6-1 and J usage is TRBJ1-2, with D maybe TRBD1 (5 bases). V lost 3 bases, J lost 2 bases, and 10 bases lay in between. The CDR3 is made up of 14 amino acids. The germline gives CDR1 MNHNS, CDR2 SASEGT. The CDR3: CASSDGGDNYGYTF. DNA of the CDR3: TGTGCCAGCAGTGACGGGGGGGACAACTATGGCTACACCTTC.

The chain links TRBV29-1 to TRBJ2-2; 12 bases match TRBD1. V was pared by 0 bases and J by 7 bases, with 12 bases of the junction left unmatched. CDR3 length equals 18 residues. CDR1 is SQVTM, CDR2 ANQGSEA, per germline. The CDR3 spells CSVEDPYRDRGRNGELFF. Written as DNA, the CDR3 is TGCAGCGTTGAAGATCCATACCGGGACAGGGGGCGAAACGGGGAGCTGTTTTTT.

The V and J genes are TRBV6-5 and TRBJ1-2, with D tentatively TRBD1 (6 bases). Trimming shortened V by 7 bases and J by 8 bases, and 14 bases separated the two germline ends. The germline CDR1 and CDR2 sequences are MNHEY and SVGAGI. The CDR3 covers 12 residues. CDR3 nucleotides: TGTGCCAGCACCGCGACGGGGGGCGGCTACACCTTC. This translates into CASTATGGGYTF.

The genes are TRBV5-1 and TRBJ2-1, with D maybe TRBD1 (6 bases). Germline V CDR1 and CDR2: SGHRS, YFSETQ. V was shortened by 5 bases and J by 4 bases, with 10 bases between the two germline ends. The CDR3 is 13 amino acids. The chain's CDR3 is CASRLGQYNEQFF. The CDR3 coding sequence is TGCGCCAGCAGACTTGGACAGTACAATGAGCAGTTCTTC.

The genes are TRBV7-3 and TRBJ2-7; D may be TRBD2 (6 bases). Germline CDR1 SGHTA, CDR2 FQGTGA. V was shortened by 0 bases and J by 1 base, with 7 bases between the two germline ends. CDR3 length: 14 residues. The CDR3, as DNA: TGTGCCAGCAGCTTAACTGGGGGGTCCTACGAGCAGTACTTC. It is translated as CASSLTGGSYEQYF.

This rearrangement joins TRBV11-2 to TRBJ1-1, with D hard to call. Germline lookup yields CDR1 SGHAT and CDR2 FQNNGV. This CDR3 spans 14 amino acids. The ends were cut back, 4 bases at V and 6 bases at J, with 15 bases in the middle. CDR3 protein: CASSSATRRAEAFF. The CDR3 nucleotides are TGTGCCAGCAGCTCTGCCACGAGGAGGGCTGAAGCTTTCTTT.

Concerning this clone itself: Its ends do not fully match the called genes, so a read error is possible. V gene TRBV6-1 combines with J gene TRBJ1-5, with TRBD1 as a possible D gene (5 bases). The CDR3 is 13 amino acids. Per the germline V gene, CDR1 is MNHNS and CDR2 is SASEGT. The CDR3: CACRVTSDQPQHF. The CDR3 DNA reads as TGTGCCTGCAGGGTCACATCCGATCAGCCCCAGCATTTT.

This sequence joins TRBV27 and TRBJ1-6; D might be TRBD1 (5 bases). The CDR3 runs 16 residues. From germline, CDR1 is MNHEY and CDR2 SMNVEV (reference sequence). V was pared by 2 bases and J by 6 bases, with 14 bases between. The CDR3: CASSLLAGGVNSPLHF. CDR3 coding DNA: TGTGCCAGCAGTTTACTGGCCGGGGGGGTTAATTCACCCCTCCACTTT.

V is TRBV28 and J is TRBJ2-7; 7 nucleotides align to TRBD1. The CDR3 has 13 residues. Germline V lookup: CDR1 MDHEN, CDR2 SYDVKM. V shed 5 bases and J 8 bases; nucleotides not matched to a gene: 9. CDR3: CASSEGARLKQYF. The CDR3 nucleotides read TGTGCCAGCAGTGAGGGGGCGCGTTTAAAGCAGTACTTC.

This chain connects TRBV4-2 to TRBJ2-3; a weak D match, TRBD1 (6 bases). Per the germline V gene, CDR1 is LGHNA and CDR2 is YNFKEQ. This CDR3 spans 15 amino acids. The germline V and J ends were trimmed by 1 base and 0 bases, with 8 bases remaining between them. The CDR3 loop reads CASSQVGQSTDTQYF. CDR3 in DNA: TGTGCCAGCAGCCAAGTTGGACAGAGCACAGATACGCAGTATTTT.

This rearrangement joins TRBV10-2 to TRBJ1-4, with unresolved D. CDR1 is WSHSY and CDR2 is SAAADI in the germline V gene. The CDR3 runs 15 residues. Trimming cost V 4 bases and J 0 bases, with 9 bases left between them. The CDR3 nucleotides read TGCGCCAGCAGTGCCCGGAGCTCAACTAATGAAAAACTGTTTTTT. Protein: CASSARSSTNEKLFF.

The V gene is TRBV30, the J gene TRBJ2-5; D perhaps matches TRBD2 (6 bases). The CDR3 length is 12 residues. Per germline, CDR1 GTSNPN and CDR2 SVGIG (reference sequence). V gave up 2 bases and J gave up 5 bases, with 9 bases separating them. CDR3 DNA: TGTGCCTGGAGTATTAGCGGTGAGACCCAGTACTTC. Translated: CAWSISGETQYF.